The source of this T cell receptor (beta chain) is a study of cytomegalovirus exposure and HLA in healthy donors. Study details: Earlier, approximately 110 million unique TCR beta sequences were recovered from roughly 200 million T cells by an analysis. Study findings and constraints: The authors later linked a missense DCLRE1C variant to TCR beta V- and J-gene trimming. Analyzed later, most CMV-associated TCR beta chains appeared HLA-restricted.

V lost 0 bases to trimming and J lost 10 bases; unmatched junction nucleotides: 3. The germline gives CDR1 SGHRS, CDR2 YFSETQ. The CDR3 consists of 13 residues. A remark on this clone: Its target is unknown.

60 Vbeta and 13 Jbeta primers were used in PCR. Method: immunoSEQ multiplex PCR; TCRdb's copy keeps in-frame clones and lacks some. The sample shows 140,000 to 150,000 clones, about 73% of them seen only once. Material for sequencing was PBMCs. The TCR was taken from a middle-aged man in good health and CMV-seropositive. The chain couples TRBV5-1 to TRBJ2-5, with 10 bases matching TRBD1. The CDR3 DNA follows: TGCGCCAGCAGCTTGGGACAGGGGGCAGGCCAGTACTTC. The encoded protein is CASSLGQGAGQYF.